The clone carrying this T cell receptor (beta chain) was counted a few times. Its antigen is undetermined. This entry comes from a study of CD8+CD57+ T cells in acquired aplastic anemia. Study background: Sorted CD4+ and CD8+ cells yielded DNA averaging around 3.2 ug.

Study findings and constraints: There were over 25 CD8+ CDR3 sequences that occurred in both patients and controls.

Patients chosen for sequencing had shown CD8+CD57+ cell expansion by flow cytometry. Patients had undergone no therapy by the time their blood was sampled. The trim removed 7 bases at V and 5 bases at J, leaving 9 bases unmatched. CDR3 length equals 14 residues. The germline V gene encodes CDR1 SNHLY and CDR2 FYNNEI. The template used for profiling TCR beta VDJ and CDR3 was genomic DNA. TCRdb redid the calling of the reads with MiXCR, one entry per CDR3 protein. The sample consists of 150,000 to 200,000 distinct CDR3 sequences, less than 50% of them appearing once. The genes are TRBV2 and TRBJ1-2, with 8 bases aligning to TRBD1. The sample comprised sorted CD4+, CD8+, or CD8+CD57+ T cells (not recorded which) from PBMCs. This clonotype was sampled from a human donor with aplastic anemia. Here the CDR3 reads CASKTDRATYGYTF. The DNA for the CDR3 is TGTGCCAGCAAGACGGACAGGGCGACATATGGCTACACCTTC.